This TCR beta chain stems from a study of blood T cell repertoires in COVID-19. Study-level background: Donors in the United States, Italy and Spain gave samples during acute or convalescent COVID-19. The analysed material was cDNA or gDNA that came from T cells, B-cell-depleted T cells, or PBMCs.

CDR3 length: 19 residues. In germline, CDR1 is SGHVS, CDR2 FQNEAQ. V lost 4 bases to trimming and J lost 4 bases; unmatched junction nucleotides: 19. Profiled with immunoSEQ multiplex PCR; TCRdb holds only in-frame clones, not every one. The sample yields about 300,000 clones, 85% seen once. The TCR sequence derives from a human donor in a cohort sampled during active COVID-19. The chain employs TRBV7-8 and TRBJ2-3, with 8 bases that match TRBD2. The sample comprised peripheral blood. This chain's CDR3 is CASSSTLSLGSGNADTQYF. The CDR3 region has the DNA TGTGCCAGCAGCTCGACCCTCTCCCTAGGTAGCGGGAACGCAGATACGCAGTATTTT.